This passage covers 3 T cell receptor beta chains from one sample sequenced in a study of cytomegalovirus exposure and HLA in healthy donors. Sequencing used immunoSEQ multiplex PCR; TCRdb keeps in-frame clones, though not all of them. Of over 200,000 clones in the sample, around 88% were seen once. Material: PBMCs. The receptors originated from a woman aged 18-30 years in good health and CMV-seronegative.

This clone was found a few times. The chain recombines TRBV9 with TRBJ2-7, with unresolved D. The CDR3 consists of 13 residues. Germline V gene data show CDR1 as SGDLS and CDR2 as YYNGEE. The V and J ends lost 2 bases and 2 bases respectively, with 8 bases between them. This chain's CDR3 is CASSVGHTYEQYF. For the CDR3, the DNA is TGTGCCAGCAGCGTTGGGCATACCTACGAGCAGTACTTC.

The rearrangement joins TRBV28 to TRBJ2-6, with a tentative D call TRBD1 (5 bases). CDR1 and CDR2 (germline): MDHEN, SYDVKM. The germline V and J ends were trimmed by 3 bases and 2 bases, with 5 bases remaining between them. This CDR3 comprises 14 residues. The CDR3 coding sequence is TGTGCCAGCAGTTTGGGGCCTGGGGCCAACGTCCTGACTTTC. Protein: CASSLGPGANVLTF.

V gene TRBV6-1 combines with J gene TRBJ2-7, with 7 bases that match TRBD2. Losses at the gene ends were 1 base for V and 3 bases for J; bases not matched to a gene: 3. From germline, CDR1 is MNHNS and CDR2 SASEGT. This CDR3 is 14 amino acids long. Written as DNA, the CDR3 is TGTGCCAGCAGTGAAGAGGGAGGGGACTACGAGCAGTACTTC. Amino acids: CASSEEGGDYEQYF.